Below, 2 T cell receptor beta chains from the same sample are listed, as sequenced in a study of blood T cell repertoires in COVID-19. TCRdb's table, derived via immunoSEQ multiplex PCR, lists solely in-frame clones and lacks some. Here the sample spans more than 100,000 clones, approximately 88% being singletons. Sample: peripheral blood. These receptors came from a woman aged 60-75 years with acute or convalescent COVID-19.

The chain links TRBV5-1 to TRBJ1-1, with 10 bases fitting TRBD1. V lost 6 bases to trimming and J lost 2 bases; unmatched junction nucleotides: 7. Germline-derived CDR1 and CDR2 are SGHRS and YFSETQ. The length of the CDR3 is 15 residues. For the CDR3, the DNA is TGCGCCAGCACCCGGGACAGGGGCTTTAACACTGAAGCTTTCTTT. Its translation is CASTRDRGFNTEAFF.

The rearrangement joins TRBV6-5 to TRBJ2-3, with a possible D match to TRBD1 (6 bases). The CDR3 has 14 residues. Trimming took 2 bases from V and 5 from J, leaving 11 bases between them. Germline lookup yields CDR1 MNHEY and CDR2 SVGAGI. In DNA, the CDR3 is TGTGCCAGCAGTTACGGGGGCGCGGGAGATACGCAGTATTTT. Its translation: CASSYGGAGDTQYF.